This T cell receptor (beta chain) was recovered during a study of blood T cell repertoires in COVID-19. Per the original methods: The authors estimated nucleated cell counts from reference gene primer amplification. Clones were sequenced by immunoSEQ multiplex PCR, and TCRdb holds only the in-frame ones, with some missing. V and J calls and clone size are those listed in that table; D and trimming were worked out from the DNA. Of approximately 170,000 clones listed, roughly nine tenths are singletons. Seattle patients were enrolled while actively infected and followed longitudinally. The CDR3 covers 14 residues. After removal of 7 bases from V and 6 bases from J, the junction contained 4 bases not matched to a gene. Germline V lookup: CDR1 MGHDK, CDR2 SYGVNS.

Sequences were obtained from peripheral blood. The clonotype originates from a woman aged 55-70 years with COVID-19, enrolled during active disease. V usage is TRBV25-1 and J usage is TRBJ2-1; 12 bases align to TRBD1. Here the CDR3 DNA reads TGTGCCAGCATGGGACAGGGGGCTACCAATGAGCAGTTCTTC. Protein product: CASMGQGATNEQFF.